The clone carrying this TCR beta chain was seen more than once but under ten times. 13 Jbeta primers and 60 Vbeta primers were used for the PCR. Per the authors' pipeline: Unique TCR beta chains numbered approximately 80 million in a later analysis, with about 11 million shared. Here immunoSEQ multiplex PCR was the method, and the copy in TCRdb shows in-frame clones only, minus some. That table gives V, J and clone size, and the DNA gave D and trimming. This sample yields 150,000 to 200,000 clones, of which roughly four fifths are seen a single time; about 1.9% belongs to the top ten. The data were taken from a study of cytomegalovirus exposure and HLA in healthy donors. This CDR3 spans 14 amino acids. The germline V gene has CDR1 SQVTM and CDR2 ANQGSEA. After removal of 4 bases from V and 2 bases from J, the junction contained 7 bases not matched to a gene.

The gene calls are TRBV29-1 and TRBJ2-7; 8 bases are shared with TRBD2. The TCR originated in a man in his thirties or forties in good health and CMV-seronegative. Source material: PBMCs. The CDR3 sequence: CSVGLTGGAYEQYF. The CDR3 DNA sequence: TGCAGCGTTGGTCTAACGGGAGGGGCCTACGAGCAGTACTTC.